Listed below are T cell receptor beta chains from one sample, sequenced in a study of shared clonotypes between healthy human individuals. Produced via immunoSEQ multiplex PCR; TCRdb's table is partial and in-frame only. The sample holds over a million clones, roughly 97% seen once. Sequencing was done on a sample of naive CD4+ T cells sorted from blood. These receptors originate from a young man in good health. The CDR3 runs from the conserved cysteine through the conserved F or W. Each record gives: D gene, J gene, clone size, V gene, CDR3 protein, CDR3 DNA. The D gene is left open where the match is weak. Expanded clones are given a class, and other clones once, few, many or no size at all.

d_gene: NA
j_gene: TRBJ2-1
abundance: NA
v_gene: TRBV5-1
CDR3aa: CASSREGYSYNEQFF
CDR3nt: TGCGCCAGCAGCCGCGAGGGGTACTCCTACAATGAGCAGTTCTTC

d_gene: NA
j_gene: TRBJ2-1
abundance: NA
v_gene: TRBV14
CDR3aa: CASSQASGTTYNEQFF
CDR3nt: TGTGCCAGCAGCCAAGCCAGCGGTACGACCTACAATGAGCAGTTCTTC

d_gene: TRBD1
j_gene: TRBJ2-1
abundance: NA
v_gene: TRBV5-5
CDR3aa: CASSLTGEIAYNEQFF
CDR3nt: TGTGCCAGCAGCTTGACAGGGGAAATAGCCTACAATGAGCAGTTCTTC

d_gene: NA
j_gene: TRBJ2-7
abundance: NA
v_gene: TRBV28
CDR3aa: CASSGDSSYEQYF
CDR3nt: TGTGCCAGCAGCGGTGACAGCTCCTACGAGCAGTACTTC

d_gene: NA
j_gene: TRBJ2-5
abundance: once
v_gene: TRBV29-1
CDR3aa: CSVGADAQYF
CDR3nt: TGCAGCGTTGGGGCAGACGCCCAGTACTTC

d_gene: NA
j_gene: TRBJ2-2
abundance: NA
v_gene: TRBV11-2
CDR3aa: CASRVGSNTGELFF
CDR3nt: TGTGCCAGCCGCGTCGGGAGTAACACCGGGGAGCTGTTTTTT

d_gene: NA
j_gene: TRBJ1-2
abundance: NA
v_gene: TRBV18
CDR3aa: CASSAVGQLGGYTF
CDR3nt: TGTGCCAGCTCCGCGGTTGGACAGCTAGGTGGCTACACCTTC

d_gene: NA
j_gene: TRBJ1-4
abundance: NA
v_gene: TRBV5-4
CDR3aa: CASSTPDGHEKLFF
CDR3nt: TGTGCCAGCAGCACCCCCGACGGCCATGAAAAACTGTTTTTT

d_gene: TRBD2
j_gene: TRBJ2-1
abundance: once
v_gene: TRBV7-2
CDR3aa: CASSLSGRLTSEQFF
CDR3nt: TGTGCCAGCAGCTTGAGCGGGAGGCTGACCAGCGAGCAGTTCTTC

d_gene: NA
j_gene: TRBJ2-3
abundance: NA
v_gene: TRBV5-1
CDR3aa: CASSSRDTRSADTQYF
CDR3nt: TGCGCCAGCAGCTCTCGGGACACCCGGTCGGCAGATACGCAGTATTTT

d_gene: NA
j_gene: TRBJ2-1
abundance: NA
v_gene: TRBV28
CDR3aa: CASSPYRTLRNNEQFF
CDR3nt: TGTGCCAGCAGCCCCTACAGGACATTACGGAACAATGAGCAGTTCTTC

d_gene: TRBD1
j_gene: TRBJ2-2
abundance: NA
v_gene: TRBV4-3
CDR3aa: CASSQVTGGANTGELFF
CDR3nt: TGCGCCAGCAGCCAGGTGACAGGGGGCGCGAACACCGGGGAGCTGTTTTTT

d_gene: TRBD1
j_gene: TRBJ2-2
abundance: NA
v_gene: TRBV5-1
CDR3aa: CASNEGQVSDRELFF
CDR3nt: TGCGCCAGCAACGAAGGACAGGTTTCTGACAGGGAGCTGTTTTTT

d_gene: TRBD2
j_gene: TRBJ2-5
abundance: NA
v_gene: TRBV9
CDR3aa: CASSVQVGGNQETQYF
CDR3nt: TGTGCCAGCAGCGTCCAGGTGGGGGGGAACCAAGAGACCCAGTACTTC

d_gene: NA
j_gene: TRBJ2-7
abundance: few
v_gene: TRBV28
CDR3aa: CASSRTYEQYF
CDR3nt: TGTGCCAGCAGCCGGACCTACGAGCAGTACTTC

d_gene: TRBD2
j_gene: TRBJ2-5
abundance: NA
v_gene: TRBV9
CDR3aa: CASSGAGAGQTQYF
CDR3nt: TGTGCCAGCAGCGGCGCGGGAGCCGGGCAGACCCAGTACTTC

d_gene: TRBD1
j_gene: TRBJ1-2
abundance: NA
v_gene: TRBV27
CDR3aa: CASSSNRGAGNYGYTF
CDR3nt: TGTGCCAGCAGTTCGAACAGGGGCGCAGGGAACTATGGCTACACCTTC

d_gene: NA
j_gene: TRBJ2-7
abundance: NA
v_gene: TRBV5-1
CDR3aa: CASSLGGSRGFDEQYF
CDR3nt: TGCGCCAGCAGCTTGGGTGGCTCAAGGGGCTTCGACGAGCAGTACTTC

d_gene: TRBD2
j_gene: TRBJ2-2
abundance: NA
v_gene: TRBV28
CDR3aa: CASSDYTPIREGHTGELFF
CDR3nt: TGTGCCAGCAGTGATTATACCCCCATTCGGGAGGGCCACACCGGGGAGCTGTTTTTT

d_gene: NA
j_gene: TRBJ2-1
abundance: NA
v_gene: TRBV4-3
CDR3aa: CASSLGTYHNEQFF
CDR3nt: TGCGCCAGCAGCCTAGGGACGTATCACAATGAGCAGTTCTTC

d_gene: NA
j_gene: TRBJ2-3
abundance: NA
v_gene: TRBV19
CDR3aa: CASSIGRVSTDTQYF
CDR3nt: TGTGCCAGTAGTATAGGACGGGTTAGCACAGATACGCAGTATTTT

d_gene: TRBD1
j_gene: TRBJ2-7
abundance: NA
v_gene: TRBV5-1
CDR3aa: CASSMGQGEYEQYF
CDR3nt: TGCGCCAGCAGTATGGGACAGGGGGAATACGAGCAGTACTTC

d_gene: NA
j_gene: TRBJ1-1
abundance: NA
v_gene: TRBV28
CDR3aa: CASYTQPNTEAFF
CDR3nt: TGTGCCAGCTACACTCAGCCTAACACTGAAGCTTTCTTT

d_gene: TRBD1
j_gene: TRBJ2-3
abundance: NA
v_gene: TRBV5-1
CDR3aa: CASSLAGQGTDTQYF
CDR3nt: TGCGCCAGCAGCTTAGCCGGACAGGGGACAGATACGCAGTATTTT

d_gene: NA
j_gene: TRBJ1-5
abundance: NA
v_gene: TRBV30
CDR3aa: CAGGQPQHF
CDR3nt: TGTGCCGGGGGTCAGCCCCAGCATTTT

d_gene: NA
j_gene: TRBJ2-7
abundance: NA
v_gene: TRBV11-2
CDR3aa: CASSLGSAGAGEQYF
CDR3nt: TGTGCCAGCAGCTTAGGATCGGCAGGGGCTGGCGAGCAGTACTTC

d_gene: NA
j_gene: TRBJ2-5
abundance: NA
v_gene: TRBV6-6
CDR3aa: CASTRAQTQYF
CDR3nt: TGTGCCAGCACCCGAGCACAGACCCAGTACTTC

d_gene: NA
j_gene: TRBJ2-1
abundance: NA
v_gene: TRBV18
CDR3aa: CASSLTGVSEQFF
CDR3nt: TGTGCCAGCTCACTGACTGGGGTCAGTGAGCAGTTCTTC

d_gene: NA
j_gene: TRBJ2-5
abundance: NA
v_gene: TRBV6-5
CDR3aa: CASSYRPRRETQYF
CDR3nt: TGTGCCAGCAGTTACCGGCCTAGGCGAGAGACCCAGTACTTC

d_gene: NA
j_gene: TRBJ1-4
abundance: NA
v_gene: TRBV7-6
CDR3aa: CASSPPAGGEKLFF
CDR3nt: TGTGCCAGCAGCCCCCCCGCAGGCGGGGAAAAACTGTTTTTT

d_gene: NA
j_gene: TRBJ2-7
abundance: NA
v_gene: TRBV29-1
CDR3aa: CSVEAVTSGGQYF
CDR3nt: TGCAGCGTTGAAGCTGTGACATCCGGGGGGCAGTACTTC

d_gene: NA
j_gene: TRBJ1-2
abundance: few
v_gene: TRBV28
CDR3aa: CASSSKPLGYGYTF
CDR3nt: TGTGCCAGCAGTTCCAAGCCCCTGGGCTATGGCTACACCTTC

d_gene: TRBD1
j_gene: TRBJ2-5
abundance: NA
v_gene: TRBV10-1
CDR3aa: CASSELPGQGKETQYF
CDR3nt: TGCGCCAGCAGTGAGCTCCCGGGACAGGGGAAAGAGACCCAGTACTTC

d_gene: TRBD2
j_gene: TRBJ2-5
abundance: NA
v_gene: TRBV18
CDR3aa: CASSPASGSRVETQYF
CDR3nt: TGTGCCAGCTCCCCGGCGAGCGGGAGTAGGGTGGAGACCCAGTACTTC

d_gene: NA
j_gene: TRBJ2-7
abundance: NA
v_gene: TRBV28
CDR3aa: CASSMTVPYEQYF
CDR3nt: TGTGCCAGCAGTATGACTGTCCCCTACGAGCAGTACTTC

d_gene: NA
j_gene: TRBJ1-2
abundance: once
v_gene: TRBV9
CDR3aa: CASSVEGAATNYGYTF
CDR3nt: TGTGCCAGCAGCGTAGAAGGCGCAGCCACTAACTATGGCTACACCTTC

d_gene: NA
j_gene: TRBJ2-3
abundance: NA
v_gene: TRBV6-5
CDR3aa: CASREGYTQYF
CDR3nt: TGTGCCAGCAGGGAGGGTTATACGCAGTATTTT

d_gene: TRBD2
j_gene: TRBJ2-7
abundance: NA
v_gene: TRBV6-1
CDR3aa: CASSHSGSYYEQYF
CDR3nt: TGTGCCAGCAGCCATAGCGGGAGCTACTACGAGCAGTACTTC

d_gene: NA
j_gene: TRBJ1-5
abundance: NA
v_gene: TRBV5-4
CDR3aa: CASSLVGSNQPQHF
CDR3nt: TGTGCCAGCAGCTTGGTTGGAAGCAATCAGCCCCAGCATTTT

d_gene: TRBD1
j_gene: TRBJ2-3
abundance: NA
v_gene: TRBV29-1
CDR3aa: CSVATGSFPDTQYF
CDR3nt: TGCAGCGTCGCGACAGGGAGTTTCCCAGATACGCAGTATTTT

d_gene: NA
j_gene: TRBJ1-1
abundance: NA
v_gene: TRBV2
CDR3aa: CASSLESGNTEAFF
CDR3nt: TGTGCCAGCAGCTTGGAATCCGGCAACACTGAAGCTTTCTTT

d_gene: NA
j_gene: TRBJ2-1
abundance: NA
v_gene: TRBV29-1
CDR3aa: CSVARVDEQFF
CDR3nt: TGCAGCGTTGCTCGAGTGGATGAGCAGTTCTTC

d_gene: NA
j_gene: TRBJ1-5
abundance: NA
v_gene: TRBV18
CDR3aa: CASSPRQGASNQPQHF
CDR3nt: TGTGCCAGCTCACCACGGCAGGGTGCGAGCAATCAGCCCCAGCATTTT

d_gene: TRBD1
j_gene: TRBJ1-5
abundance: once
v_gene: TRBV5-4
CDR3aa: CASSSGQGPDQPQHF
CDR3nt: TGTGCCAGCAGCTCGGGACAGGGGCCGGATCAGCCCCAGCATTTT

d_gene: NA
j_gene: TRBJ2-3
abundance: once
v_gene: TRBV20-1
CDR3aa: CSAREADTQYF
CDR3nt: TGCAGTGCCAGGGAGGCGGATACGCAGTATTTT

d_gene: NA
j_gene: TRBJ2-7
abundance: NA
v_gene: TRBV6-5
CDR3aa: CASSYFPDTPEQYF
CDR3nt: TGTGCCAGCAGTTATTTTCCAGACACTCCCGAGCAGTACTTC

d_gene: NA
j_gene: TRBJ2-5
abundance: NA
v_gene: TRBV7-2
CDR3aa: CASSLAISARIVYF
CDR3nt: TGTGCCAGCAGCTTAGCAATTAGCGCAAGGATCGTATACTTC

d_gene: NA
j_gene: TRBJ2-7
abundance: once
v_gene: TRBV19
CDR3aa: CASSDDPTGPVAYEQYF
CDR3nt: TGTGCCAGTAGTGACGACCCCACTGGGCCAGTTGCCTACGAGCAGTACTTC

d_gene: NA
j_gene: TRBJ2-5
abundance: NA
v_gene: TRBV5-8
CDR3aa: CAIRPRGRELLRAKETQYF
CDR3nt: TGTGCCATCAGACCTCGAGGTCGGGAATTACTAAGGGCGAAAGAGACCCAGTACTTC

d_gene: NA
j_gene: TRBJ2-3
abundance: NA
v_gene: TRBV9
CDR3aa: CASSVASGRSTDTQYF
CDR3nt: TGTGCCAGCAGCGTAGCTTCCGGGAGAAGCACAGATACGCAGTATTTT

d_gene: NA
j_gene: TRBJ2-2
abundance: NA
v_gene: TRBV9
CDR3aa: CASSVAVQGGELFF
CDR3nt: TGTGCCAGCAGCGTAGCCGTTCAAGGGGGGGAGCTGTTTTTT

d_gene: NA
j_gene: TRBJ1-5
abundance: NA
v_gene: TRBV18
CDR3aa: CASSPIADSNQPQHF
CDR3nt: TGTGCCAGCTCACCAATCGCTGATAGCAATCAGCCCCAGCATTTT